Given below is one TCR beta chain in context. CDR1 LGHDT and CDR2 YNNKEL come from the germline V gene (reference sequence). Trimming removed 5 bases from V and 4 bases from J, with 9 bases in between. This CDR3 region has 13 residues. This sample was included in a study of blood T cell repertoires in COVID-19. Here immunoSEQ multiplex PCR was the method, and the copy in TCRdb shows in-frame clones only, minus some. The sample shows 200,000 to 250,000 clones, roughly four fifths of them seen only once. Specimen: PBMCs or T cells enriched from blood (not recorded which). The sequence derives from a woman aged 60 to 75 who had recovered from COVID-19. The chain is built from TRBV3-1 (or the pseudogene TRBV3-2) and TRBJ1-3; D not resolved. In DNA, the CDR3 is TGTGCCAGCAGCGCTCTGGCCGGAAACACCATATATTTT. It codes for CASSALAGNTIYF.